What follows describes a single T cell receptor beta chain. Trimming left V 2 bases short and J 2 bases short, with 8 bases between. Germline-derived CDR1 and CDR2 are SGHRS and YFSETQ. The CDR3 runs to 15 residues. These data come from a study of blood T cell repertoires in COVID-19. Background on the study: Both acute and convalescent COVID-19 samples were obtained from the United States, Italy and Spain. T cells, B-cell-depleted T cells, or PBMCs supplied cDNA or gDNA.

As originally analysed: The assay estimated nucleated cells by amplifying reference gene primers. Clones were read by immunoSEQ multiplex PCR, and TCRdb kept only the in-frame ones, dropping some. The D gene and trimming were derived from the DNA, and the V and J assignments and clone size from that table. Seen here are some 260,000 clones, 88% observed once, and the top ten hold over 0.55%. This TCR was sampled from a human donor in a cohort sampled during active COVID-19. The specimen sequenced was peripheral blood. The chain combines TRBV5-1 with TRBJ2-6; tentative D call: TRBD2 (5 bases). The DNA for the CDR3 is TGCGCCAGCAGCTTAGGAGGCGCTGGGGCCAACGTCCTGACTTTC. Translation gives CASSLGGAGANVLTF.